This T cell receptor beta chain was sequenced during a study of T cell responses to AZD1222 COVID-19 vaccine. Generated by immunoSEQ multiplex PCR, the TCRdb table keeps only in-frame clones and is missing some. The sample yields about 130,000 clones, around 89% seen once. Germline V CDR1 and CDR2: SGHRS, YFSETQ. This CDR3 has 14 amino acids. V lost 4 bases, J lost 5 bases, and 6 bases stayed unmatched. The receptor was isolated from an adult who received the AZD1222 COVID-19 vaccine. The sample consisted of peripheral blood, taken 28 days after the second AZD1222 dose. The chain links TRBV5-1 to TRBJ1-2, with TRBD1 matching 9 bases. The CDR3 sequence is CASSPTGGSYGYTF. In DNA form, the CDR3 reads TGCGCCAGCAGCCCGACAGGGGGTAGTTATGGCTACACCTTC. Supplemented by reference TRBV5-1 and TRBJ1-2, the full variable domain reads KAGVTQTPRYLIKTRGQQVTLSCSPISGHRSVSWYQQTPGQGLQFLFEYFSETQRNKGNFPGRFSGRQFSNSRSEMNVSTLELGDSALYLCASSPTGGSYGYTFGSGTRLTVV.